Listed below are T cell receptor beta chains from one sample, sequenced in a study of blood T cell repertoires in COVID-19. The data were produced by immunoSEQ multiplex PCR, yet TCRdb's version contains in-frame clones alone and is incomplete. Of 240,000 or so clones listed, 81% are singletons. What was sequenced was peripheral blood. The source of these receptors is a woman older than 75 with COVID-19, enrolled during active disease. Both conserved end residues are part of each CDR3. The D gene is left open where the match is weak. A row's size may be missing; if present it is once, few, many or a size class.

v_call: TRBV9; j_call: TRBJ1-2; d_call: NA; clone_size: NA; cdr3_length: 14; cdr3_aa: CASSVTAQGWGYTF; cdr3_nt: TGTGCCAGCAGCGTGACTGCACAGGGATGGGGCTACACCTTC
v_call: TRBV12-5; j_call: TRBJ1-1; d_call: TRBD1; clone_size: NA; cdr3_length: 15; cdr3_aa: CASGPGTGGIAEAFF; cdr3_nt: TGTGCTAGTGGCCCCGGGACAGGGGGGATCGCTGAAGCTTTCTTT
v_call: TRBV9; j_call: TRBJ1-2; d_call: NA; clone_size: NA; cdr3_length: 14; cdr3_aa: CASSPQPTGFGYTF; cdr3_nt: TGTGCCAGCAGCCCACAGCCTACAGGGTTTGGCTACACCTTC
v_call: TRBV5-5; j_call: TRBJ1-6; d_call: NA; clone_size: NA; cdr3_length: 15; cdr3_aa: CASSFSSGYNSPLHF; cdr3_nt: TGTGCCAGCAGCTTTAGCTCCGGCTATAATTCACCCCTCCACTTT
v_call: TRBV6-5; j_call: TRBJ1-4; d_call: NA; clone_size: NA; cdr3_length: 14; cdr3_aa: CASSYSRNNEKLFF; cdr3_nt: TGTGCCAGCAGTTACTCGAGGAATAATGAAAAACTGTTTTTT
v_call: TRBV10-2; j_call: TRBJ2-3; d_call: NA; clone_size: NA; cdr3_length: 11; cdr3_aa: CASSGVDTQYF; cdr3_nt: TGCGCCAGCAGCGGGGTAGATACGCAGTATTTT
v_call: TRBV7-8; j_call: TRBJ1-2; d_call: NA; clone_size: NA; cdr3_length: 15; cdr3_aa: CASSLGGGGSYGYTF; cdr3_nt: TGTGCCAGCAGCTTGGGGGGGGGCGGAAGCTATGGCTACACCTTC
v_call: TRBV5-4; j_call: TRBJ1-3; d_call: NA; clone_size: NA; cdr3_length: 13; cdr3_aa: CATSEGYGNTIYF; cdr3_nt: TGTGCCACCTCAGAGGGTTATGGAAACACCATATATTTT
v_call: TRBV18; j_call: TRBJ2-2; d_call: NA; clone_size: NA; cdr3_length: 12; cdr3_aa: CASFAGSGELFF; cdr3_nt: TGTGCCAGTTTCGCTGGGAGCGGGGAGCTGTTTTTT
v_call: TRBV2; j_call: TRBJ2-2; d_call: TRBD2; clone_size: few; cdr3_length: 14; cdr3_aa: CASSSGGYTGELFF; cdr3_nt: TGTGCCAGCAGTAGCGGGGGGTACACCGGGGAGCTGTTTTTT
v_call: TRBV2; j_call: TRBJ1-6; d_call: TRBD1; clone_size: NA; cdr3_length: 15; cdr3_aa: CASRKSGGPVSPLHF; cdr3_nt: TGTGCCAGCAGGAAATCAGGGGGACCAGTTTCACCCCTCCACTTT
v_call: TRBV30; j_call: TRBJ1-5; d_call: NA; clone_size: NA; cdr3_length: 14; cdr3_aa: CAWRKPGGSQPQHF; cdr3_nt: TGTGCCTGGAGGAAACCGGGGGGCAGTCAGCCCCAGCATTTT
v_call: TRBV6-1; j_call: TRBJ2-5; d_call: TRBD1; clone_size: NA; cdr3_length: 17; cdr3_aa: CASSEVLRQGSRKTQYF; cdr3_nt: TGTGCCAGCAGTGAAGTTTTAAGACAGGGGAGTAGAAAGACCCAGTACTTC
v_call: TRBV12-5; j_call: TRBJ2-1; d_call: TRBD2; clone_size: NA; cdr3_length: 16; cdr3_aa: CASGLALAGPYNEQFF; cdr3_nt: TGTGCTAGTGGTTTGGCGCTAGCGGGACCCTACAATGAGCAGTTCTTC
v_call: TRBV4-3; j_call: TRBJ2-7; d_call: NA; clone_size: NA; cdr3_length: 15; cdr3_aa: CASSQGVGGTYEQYF; cdr3_nt: TGCGCCAGCAGCCAAGGAGTGGGAGGAACGTACGAGCAGTACTTC
v_call: TRBV4-1; j_call: TRBJ1-4; d_call: NA; clone_size: NA; cdr3_length: 12; cdr3_aa: CASSLRDEKLFF; cdr3_nt: TGCGCCAGCAGCCTCCGGGATGAAAAACTGTTTTTT
v_call: TRBV3-1/TRBV3-2; j_call: TRBJ2-7; d_call: TRBD1; clone_size: NA; cdr3_length: 20; cdr3_aa: CASSQVPPSGTGIDSYEQYF; cdr3_nt: TGTGCCAGCAGCCAAGTCCCGCCGTCGGGGACAGGGATCGACTCCTACGAGCAGTACTTC
v_call: TRBV7-6; j_call: TRBJ1-5; d_call: TRBD1; clone_size: NA; cdr3_length: 15; cdr3_aa: CASSRDRGPNQPQHF; cdr3_nt: TGTGCCAGCAGCCGGGACAGGGGACCCAATCAGCCCCAGCATTTT
v_call: TRBV11-2; j_call: TRBJ2-1; d_call: TRBD1; clone_size: few; cdr3_length: 16; cdr3_aa: CASSLDPGQIYNEQFF; cdr3_nt: TGTGCCAGCAGCTTAGATCCGGGACAGATCTACAATGAGCAGTTCTTC
v_call: TRBV7-7; j_call: TRBJ2-2; d_call: NA; clone_size: NA; cdr3_length: 17; cdr3_aa: CASTGVPRDPLTGELFF; cdr3_nt: TGTGCTAGCACCGGTGTACCCAGGGATCCATTAACCGGGGAGCTGTTTTTT
v_call: TRBV19; j_call: TRBJ1-3; d_call: NA; clone_size: NA; cdr3_length: 18; cdr3_aa: CASTPRVGGANSGNTIYF; cdr3_nt: TGTGCCAGTACGCCTAGAGTGGGGGGGGCCAACTCTGGAAACACCATATATTTT
v_call: TRBV5-1; j_call: TRBJ2-1; d_call: NA; clone_size: NA; cdr3_length: 17; cdr3_aa: CASSLSLGVSQDNEQFF; cdr3_nt: TGCGCCAGCAGCTTGTCTTTAGGGGTAAGTCAGGACAATGAGCAGTTCTTC
v_call: TRBV7-2; j_call: TRBJ2-3; d_call: TRBD2; clone_size: NA; cdr3_length: 15; cdr3_aa: CASSHNGGRSDTQYF; cdr3_nt: TGTGCCAGCAGTCATAATGGCGGGAGATCAGATACGCAGTATTTT
v_call: TRBV19; j_call: TRBJ1-1; d_call: TRBD1; clone_size: NA; cdr3_length: 16; cdr3_aa: CASTGGTGSMNTEAFF; cdr3_nt: TGTGCCAGCACCGGTGGGACAGGGAGCATGAACACTGAAGCTTTCTTT
v_call: TRBV5-8; j_call: TRBJ2-1; d_call: NA; clone_size: NA; cdr3_length: 16; cdr3_aa: CASSFYPADFGNEQFF; cdr3_nt: TGTGCCAGCAGCTTTTACCCGGCAGACTTCGGCAATGAGCAGTTCTTC
v_call: TRBV27; j_call: TRBJ2-5; d_call: NA; clone_size: NA; cdr3_length: 15; cdr3_aa: CASSPFTRRQETQYF; cdr3_nt: TGTGCCAGCAGTCCTTTCACTAGGAGGCAAGAGACCCAGTACTTC
v_call: TRBV10-3; j_call: TRBJ2-5; d_call: TRBD2; clone_size: NA; cdr3_length: 16; cdr3_aa: CAISETSGGASVTQYF; cdr3_nt: TGTGCCATCAGTGAGACTAGCGGGGGGGCCAGTGTGACCCAGTACTTC
v_call: TRBV9; j_call: TRBJ1-1; d_call: TRBD1; clone_size: NA; cdr3_length: 17; cdr3_aa: CASSPRPGTGGATEAFF; cdr3_nt: TGTGCCAGCAGCCCCCGTCCCGGGACAGGGGGCGCAACTGAAGCTTTCTTT
v_call: TRBV10-1; j_call: TRBJ2-7; d_call: NA; clone_size: NA; cdr3_length: 14; cdr3_aa: CASREQGDNYEQYF; cdr3_nt: TGCGCCAGCAGAGAACAGGGAGACAACTACGAGCAGTACTTC
v_call: TRBV18; j_call: TRBJ1-5; d_call: TRBD1; clone_size: NA; cdr3_length: 18; cdr3_aa: CASSPPGRGRGSNQPQHF; cdr3_nt: TGTGCCAGCTCACCACCGGGTAGGGGGCGAGGGTCCAATCAGCCCCAGCATTTT